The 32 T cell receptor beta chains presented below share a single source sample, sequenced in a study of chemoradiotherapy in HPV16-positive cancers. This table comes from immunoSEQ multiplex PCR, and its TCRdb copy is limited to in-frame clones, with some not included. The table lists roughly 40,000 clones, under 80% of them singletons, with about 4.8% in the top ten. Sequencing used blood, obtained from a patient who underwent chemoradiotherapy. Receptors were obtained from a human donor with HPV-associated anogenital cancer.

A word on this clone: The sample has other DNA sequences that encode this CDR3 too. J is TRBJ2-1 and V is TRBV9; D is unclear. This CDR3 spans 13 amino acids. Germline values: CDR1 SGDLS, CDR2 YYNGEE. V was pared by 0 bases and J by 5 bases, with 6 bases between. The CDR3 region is CASSVGTNNEQFF. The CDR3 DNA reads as TGTGCCAGCAGCGTAGGTACCAACAATGAGCAGTTCTTC.

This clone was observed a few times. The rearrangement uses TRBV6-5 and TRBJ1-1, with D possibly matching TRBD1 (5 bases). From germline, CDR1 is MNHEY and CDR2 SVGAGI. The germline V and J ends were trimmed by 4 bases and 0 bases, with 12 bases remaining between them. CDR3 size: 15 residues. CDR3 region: CASSFAGWVNTEAFF. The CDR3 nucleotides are TGTGCCAGCAGTTTTGCAGGGTGGGTGAACACTGAAGCTTTCTTT.

CDR3 sequence (DNA): TGTGCCAGCAGCTTAGTCGGGGCAGGGACAGGGGACGAGCAGTACTTC. Amino acids: CASSLVGAGTGDEQYF. The chain employs TRBV7-2 and TRBJ2-7; 10 nucleotides line up with TRBD1. CDR1 is SGHTA, CDR2 FQGNSA, per germline. The length of the CDR3 is 16 residues. V was clipped by 1 base and J by 5 bases; unmatched bases: 8.

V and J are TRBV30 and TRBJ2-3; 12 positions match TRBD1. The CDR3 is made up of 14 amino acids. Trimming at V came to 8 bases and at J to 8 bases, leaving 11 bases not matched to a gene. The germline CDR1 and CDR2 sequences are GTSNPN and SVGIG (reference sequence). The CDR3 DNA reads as TGTGCCGGAAGAGGGGACAGGGGGCAAGGTACGCAGTATTTT. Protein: CAGRGDRGQGTQYF.

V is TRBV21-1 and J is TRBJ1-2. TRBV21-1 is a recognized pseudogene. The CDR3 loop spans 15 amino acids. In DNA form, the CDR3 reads TGTGCCAGCAGCAGGGGGGGGCAGGGGCTGAGGGGCTACACCTTC. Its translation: CASSRGGQGLRGYTF.

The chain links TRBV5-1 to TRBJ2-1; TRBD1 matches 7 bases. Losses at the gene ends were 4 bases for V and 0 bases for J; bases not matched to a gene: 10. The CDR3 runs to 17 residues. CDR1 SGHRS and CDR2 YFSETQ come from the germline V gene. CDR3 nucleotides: TGCGCCAGCAGCCCCCGGACAGGTGACAGCTCCTACAATGAGCAGTTCTTC. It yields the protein CASSPRTGDSSYNEQFF.

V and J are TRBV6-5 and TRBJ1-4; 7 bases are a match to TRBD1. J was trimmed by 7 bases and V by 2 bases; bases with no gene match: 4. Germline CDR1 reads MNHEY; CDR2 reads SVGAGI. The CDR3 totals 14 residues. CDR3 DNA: TGTGCCAGCAGTTACAATGCAGGGGGTGAAAAACTGTTTTTT. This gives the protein CASSYNAGGEKLFF.

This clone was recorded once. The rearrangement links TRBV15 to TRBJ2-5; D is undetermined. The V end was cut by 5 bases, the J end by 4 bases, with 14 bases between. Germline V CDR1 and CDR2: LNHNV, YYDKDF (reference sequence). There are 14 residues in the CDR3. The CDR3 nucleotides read TGTGCCACCAGCGGACCGATGAGCAGAGAGACCCAGTACTTC. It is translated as CATSGPMSRETQYF.

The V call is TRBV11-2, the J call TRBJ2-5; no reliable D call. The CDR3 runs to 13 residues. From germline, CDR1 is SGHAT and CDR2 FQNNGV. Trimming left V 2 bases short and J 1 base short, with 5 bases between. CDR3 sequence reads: CASSLRIQETQYF. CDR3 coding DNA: TGTGCCAGCAGCTTACGAATCCAAGAGACCCAGTACTTC.

The CDR3: CASSLDGSRAGAEQYF. Written as DNA, the CDR3 is TGCGCCAGCAGCTTGGACGGCTCCCGAGCAGGGGCCGAGCAGTACTTC. The V gene is TRBV5-1, the J gene TRBJ2-7; TRBD1 might be the D (6 bases). Germline CDR1 SGHRS, CDR2 YFSETQ. The length of the CDR3 is 16 residues. Trimming shortened V by 0 bases and J by 6 bases, and 19 bases separated the two germline ends.

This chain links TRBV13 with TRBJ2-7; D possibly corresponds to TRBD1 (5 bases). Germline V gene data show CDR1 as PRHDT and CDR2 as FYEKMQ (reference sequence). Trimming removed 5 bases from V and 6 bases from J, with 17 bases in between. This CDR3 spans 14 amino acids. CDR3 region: CASSPGPGKGEQYF. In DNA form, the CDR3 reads TGTGCCAGCAGCCCAGGGCCAGGGAAAGGCGAGCAGTACTTC.

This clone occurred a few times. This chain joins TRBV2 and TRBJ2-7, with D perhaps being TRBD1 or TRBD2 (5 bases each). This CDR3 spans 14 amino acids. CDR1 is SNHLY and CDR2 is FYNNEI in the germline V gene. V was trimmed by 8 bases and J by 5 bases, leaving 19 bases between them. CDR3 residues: CASSGWPGTDEQYF. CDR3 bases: TGTGCCAGCTCCGGTTGGCCAGGGACGGACGAGCAGTACTTC.

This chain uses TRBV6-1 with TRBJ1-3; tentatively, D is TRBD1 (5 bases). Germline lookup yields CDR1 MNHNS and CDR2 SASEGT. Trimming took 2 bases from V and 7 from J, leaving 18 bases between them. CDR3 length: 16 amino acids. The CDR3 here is CASSESFWDRGNTIYF. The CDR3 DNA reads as TGTGCCAGCAGTGAATCATTTTGGGACCGCGGTAACACCATATATTTT.

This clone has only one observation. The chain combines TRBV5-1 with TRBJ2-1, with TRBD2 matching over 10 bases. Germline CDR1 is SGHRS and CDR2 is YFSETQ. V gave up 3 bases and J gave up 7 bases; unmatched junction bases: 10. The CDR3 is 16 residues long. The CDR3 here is CASSSSFLAGENEQFF. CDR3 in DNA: TGCGCCAGCAGCTCCTCATTCCTAGCGGGGGAAAATGAGCAGTTCTTC.

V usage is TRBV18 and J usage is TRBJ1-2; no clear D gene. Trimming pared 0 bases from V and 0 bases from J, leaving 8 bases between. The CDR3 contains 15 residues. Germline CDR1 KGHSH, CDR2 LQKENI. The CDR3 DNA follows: TGTGCCAGCTCACCACCAGGCACAGCTAACTATGGCTACACCTTC. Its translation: CASSPPGTANYGYTF. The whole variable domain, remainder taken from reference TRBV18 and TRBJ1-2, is NAGVMQNPRHLVRRRGQEARLRCSPMKGHSHVYWYRQLPEEGLKFMVYLQKENIIDESGMPKERFSAEFPKEGPSILRIQQVVRGDSAAYFCASSPPGTANYGYTFGSGTRLTVV.

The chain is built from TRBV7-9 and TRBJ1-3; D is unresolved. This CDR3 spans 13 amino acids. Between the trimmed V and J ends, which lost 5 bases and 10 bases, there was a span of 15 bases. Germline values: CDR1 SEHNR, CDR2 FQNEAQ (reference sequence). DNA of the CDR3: TGTGCCAGCAGCCCCCGACCCGAGGGAACCATATATTTT. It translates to CASSPRPEGTIYF. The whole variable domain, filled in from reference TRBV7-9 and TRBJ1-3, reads DTGVSQNPRHKITKRGQNVTFRCDPISEHNRLYWYRQTLGQGPEFLTYFQNEAQLEKSRLLSDRFSAERPKGSFSTLEIQRTEQGDSAMYLCASSPRPEGTIYFGEGSWLTVV.

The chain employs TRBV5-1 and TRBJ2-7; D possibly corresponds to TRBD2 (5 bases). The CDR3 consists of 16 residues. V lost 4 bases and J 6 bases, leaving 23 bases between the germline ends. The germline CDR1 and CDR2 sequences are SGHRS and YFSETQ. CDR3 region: CASSLGLLRGEGEQYF. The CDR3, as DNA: TGCGCCAGCAGCCTGGGTTTGCTTCGGGGAGAGGGCGAGCAGTACTTC.

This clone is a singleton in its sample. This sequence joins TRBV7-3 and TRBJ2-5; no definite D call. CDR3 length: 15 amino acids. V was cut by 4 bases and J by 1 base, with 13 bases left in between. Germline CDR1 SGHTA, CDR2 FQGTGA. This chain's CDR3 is CASSSTAGIQETQYF. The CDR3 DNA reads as TGTGCCAGCAGCTCAACGGCAGGTATCCAAGAGACCCAGTACTTC.

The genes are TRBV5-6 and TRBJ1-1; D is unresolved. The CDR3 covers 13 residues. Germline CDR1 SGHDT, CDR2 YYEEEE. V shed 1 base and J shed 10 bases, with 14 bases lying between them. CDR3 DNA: TGTGCCAGCAGCTTGAGTGTTGCAGTCGGAGCTTTCTTT. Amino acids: CASSLSVAVGAFF. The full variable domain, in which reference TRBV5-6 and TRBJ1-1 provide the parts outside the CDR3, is DAGVTQSPTHLIKTRGQQVTLRCSPKSGHDTVSWYQQALGQGPQFIFQYYEEEERQRGNFPDRFSGHQFPNYSSELNVNALLLGDSALYLCASSLSVAVGAFFGQGTRLTVV.

This CDR3 is CASSLAEGPSGNTIYF. CDR3 in DNA: TGTGCCAGCAGCTTAGCCGAGGGACCAAGCGGAAACACCATATATTTT. The chain has TRBV7-2 and TRBJ1-3; D perhaps matches TRBD1 (5 bases). The CDR3 is made up of 16 amino acids. Germline-derived CDR1 and CDR2 are SGHTA and FQGNSA. The V end was cut by 0 bases, the J end by 4 bases, with 13 bases between.

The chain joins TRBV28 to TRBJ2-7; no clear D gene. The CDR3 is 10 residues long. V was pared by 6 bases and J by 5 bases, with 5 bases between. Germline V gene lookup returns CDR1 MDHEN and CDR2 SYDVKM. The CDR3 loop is CASRRHEQYF. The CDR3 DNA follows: TGTGCCAGCAGACGCCACGAGCAGTACTTC.

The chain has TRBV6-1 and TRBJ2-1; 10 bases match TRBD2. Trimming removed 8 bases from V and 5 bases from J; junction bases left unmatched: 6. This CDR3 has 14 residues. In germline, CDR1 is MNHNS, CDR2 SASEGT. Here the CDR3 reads CASDLAGADNEQFF. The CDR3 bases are TGTGCCAGCGATCTAGCGGGGGCAGACAATGAGCAGTTCTTC.

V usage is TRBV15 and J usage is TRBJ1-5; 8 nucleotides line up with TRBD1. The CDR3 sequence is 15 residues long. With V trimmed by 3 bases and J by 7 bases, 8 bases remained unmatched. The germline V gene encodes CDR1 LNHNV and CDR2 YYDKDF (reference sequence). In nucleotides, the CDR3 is TGTGCCACCAGCAGCCCCGGGACAGGCGGGCAGCCCCAGCATTTT. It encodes CATSSPGTGGQPQHF.

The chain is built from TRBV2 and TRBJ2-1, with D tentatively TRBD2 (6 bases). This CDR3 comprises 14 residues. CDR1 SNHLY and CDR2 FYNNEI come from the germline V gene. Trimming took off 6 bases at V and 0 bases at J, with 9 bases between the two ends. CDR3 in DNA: TGTGCCAGCAGGCTAGCGTACTCCTACAATGAGCAGTTCTTC. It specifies CASRLAYSYNEQFF.

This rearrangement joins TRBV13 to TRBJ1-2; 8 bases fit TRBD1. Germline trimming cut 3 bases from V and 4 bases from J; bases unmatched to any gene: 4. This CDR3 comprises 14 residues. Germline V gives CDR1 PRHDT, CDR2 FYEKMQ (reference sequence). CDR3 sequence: CASSFPGQVYGYTF. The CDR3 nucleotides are TGTGCCAGCAGCTTCCCGGGACAGGTCTATGGCTACACCTTC.

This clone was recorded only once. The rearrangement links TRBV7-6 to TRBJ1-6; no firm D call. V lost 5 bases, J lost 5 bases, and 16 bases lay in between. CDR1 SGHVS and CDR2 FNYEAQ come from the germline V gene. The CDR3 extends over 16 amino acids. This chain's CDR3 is CASSPRGGVNNSPLHF. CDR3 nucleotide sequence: TGTGCCAGCAGCCCACGTGGAGGCGTGAATAATTCACCCCTCCACTTT.

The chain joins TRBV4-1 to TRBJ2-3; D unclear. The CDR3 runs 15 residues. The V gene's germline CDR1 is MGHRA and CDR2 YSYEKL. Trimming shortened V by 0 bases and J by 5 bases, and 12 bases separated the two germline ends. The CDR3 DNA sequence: TGCGCCAGCAGCCAAGATGATCGGACCGGAGATACGCAGTATTTT. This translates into CASSQDDRTGDTQYF.

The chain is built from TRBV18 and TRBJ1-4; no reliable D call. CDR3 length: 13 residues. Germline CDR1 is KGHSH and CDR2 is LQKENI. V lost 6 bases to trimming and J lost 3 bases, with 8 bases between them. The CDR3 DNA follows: TGTGCCAGCTCGGGGATGGCTAATGAAAAACTGTTTTTT. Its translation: CASSGMANEKLFF.

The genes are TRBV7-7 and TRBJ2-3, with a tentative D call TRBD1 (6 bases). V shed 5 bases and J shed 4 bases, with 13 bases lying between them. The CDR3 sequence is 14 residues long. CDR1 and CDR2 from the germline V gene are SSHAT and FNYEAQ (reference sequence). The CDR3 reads CASSRDRFADTQYF. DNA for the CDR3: TGTGCCAGCAGCCGCGACAGGTTTGCAGATACGCAGTATTTT.

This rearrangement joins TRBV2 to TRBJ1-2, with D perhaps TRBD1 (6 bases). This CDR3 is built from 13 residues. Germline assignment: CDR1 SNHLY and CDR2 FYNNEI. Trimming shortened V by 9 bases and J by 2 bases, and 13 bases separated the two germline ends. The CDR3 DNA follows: TGTGCCAGTGGGGCGGGGGCGAACTATGGCTACACCTTC. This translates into CASGAGANYGYTF.

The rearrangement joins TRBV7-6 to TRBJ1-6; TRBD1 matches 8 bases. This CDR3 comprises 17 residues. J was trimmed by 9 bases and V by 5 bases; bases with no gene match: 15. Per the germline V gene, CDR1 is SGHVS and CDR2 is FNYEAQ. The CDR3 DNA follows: TGTGCCAGCAGCCCACTGAGGACAGGGAGTTTGGTTTCACCCCTCCACTTT. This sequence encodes CASSPLRTGSLVSPLHF.

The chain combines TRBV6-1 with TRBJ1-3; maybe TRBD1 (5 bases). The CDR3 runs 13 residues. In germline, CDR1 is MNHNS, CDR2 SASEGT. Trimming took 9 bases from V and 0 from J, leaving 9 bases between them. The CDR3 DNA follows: TGTGCCAGTCTTCAGGGCTCTGGAAACACCATATATTTT. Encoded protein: CASLQGSGNTIYF.